What follows describes a single TCR beta chain. This entry belongs to a study of control samples from healthy donors and cancer patients. The length of the CDR3 is 14 residues. Trimming removed 1 base from V and 0 bases from J, with 3 bases in between. CDR1 is SGHAT and CDR2 is FQDESV in the germline V gene (reference sequence). Clones were sequenced by immunoSEQ multiplex PCR, and TCRdb holds only the in-frame ones, with some missing. This table has about 160,000 clones, approximately 90% appearing once. The sequencing input was blood. The clonotype comes from a woman aged 30 to 39 in good health. The chain joins TRBV11-1 to TRBJ2-2; D remains ambiguous. The CDR3 here is CASSLEANTGELFF. CDR3 coding DNA: TGTGCCAGCAGCTTAGAGGCGAACACCGGGGAGCTGTTTTTT.